The 23 T cell receptor beta chains reported below all come from one sample, sequenced in a study of blood T cell repertoires in COVID-19. Sequencing used immunoSEQ multiplex PCR; TCRdb keeps in-frame clones, though not all of them. The table has about 220,000 clones, roughly 80% seen once. Material for sequencing was peripheral blood. These receptors were obtained from a woman aged 30 to 39 who had recovered from COVID-19.

This chain connects TRBV2 to TRBJ2-7; 7 nucleotides agree with TRBD1. The germline V gene encodes CDR1 SNHLY and CDR2 FYNNEI. The CDR3 loop spans 13 amino acids. V shed 6 bases and J 3 bases; nucleotides not matched to a gene: 5. The CDR3 sequence: CASSKGQIYEQYF. The CDR3, as DNA: TGTGCCAGCAGCAAGGGACAGATCTACGAGCAGTACTTC. The entire variable domain, with the rest obtained from reference TRBV2 and TRBJ2-7, is as follows: EPEVTQTPSHQVTQMGQEVILRCVPISNHLYFYWYRQILGQKVEFLVSFYNNEISEKSEIFDDQFSVERPDGSNFTLKIRSTKLEDSAMYFCASSKGQIYEQYFGPGTRLTVT.

The chain has TRBV5-1 and TRBJ1-2; TRBD1 might be the D (5 bases). This CDR3 is built from 15 residues. Trimming took off 3 bases at V and 7 bases at J, with 19 bases between the two ends. Germline assignment: CDR1 SGHRS and CDR2 YFSETQ. The CDR3 sequence is CASSSSTGSGPGYTF. The CDR3, as DNA: TGCGCCAGCAGCTCTAGTACAGGCTCAGGACCTGGCTACACCTTC.

The sample holds a few counts of this clone. The CDR3 DNA reads TGCGCCAGCAGCCAAGACCCGACAGTCAACTATAATTCACCCCTCCACTTT. It encodes CASSQDPTVNYNSPLHF. This chain uses TRBV4-1 with TRBJ1-6; D is possibly TRBD1 (5 bases). Germline V gene data show CDR1 as MGHRA and CDR2 as YSYEKL. The CDR3 totals 17 residues. Deletions cut 0 bases from V and 3 bases from J, with 12 bases between.

Only one count was recorded for this clone. The gene calls are TRBV11-2 and TRBJ1-4; TRBD1 matches 7 bases. This CDR3 contains 15 residues. The germline V gene has CDR1 SGHAT and CDR2 FQNNGV. Losses at the gene ends were 5 bases for V and 5 bases for J; bases not matched to a gene: 8. The CDR3 is CASSTGQSLNEKLFF. The CDR3 nucleotides read TGTGCCAGCAGCACGGGACAGAGTTTGAATGAAAAACTGTTTTTT. The variable domain in full, completed from reference TRBV11-2 and TRBJ1-4, reads EAGVAQSPRYKIIEKRQSVAFWCNPISGHATLYWYQQILGQGPKLLIQFQNNGVVDDSQLPKDRFSAERLKGVDSTLKIQPAKLEDSAVYLCASSTGQSLNEKLFFGSGTQLSVL.

This chain joins TRBV19 and TRBJ1-5, with 7 bases identical to TRBD1. The CDR3 totals 15 residues. Germline trimming cut 5 bases from V and 4 bases from J; bases unmatched to any gene: 8. Germline V gene sequence: CDR1 LNHDA, CDR2 SQIVND (reference sequence). The CDR3 region has the DNA TGTGCCAGTAGTGCCATAGGGACAGAGAATCAGCCCCAGCATTTT. Protein: CASSAIGTENQPQHF.

The V call is TRBV6-5, the J call TRBJ1-5; 9 nucleotides agree with TRBD1. The CDR3 has 14 residues. V trimming: 6 bases; J trimming: 7 bases; junction bases outside the gene matches: 7. Germline values: CDR1 MNHEY, CDR2 SVGAGI. The CDR3 DNA follows: TGTGCCAGCAGCCGGACAGGGGCGGGACAGCCCCAGCATTTT. Its translation is CASSRTGAGQPQHF.

This chain connects TRBV6-6 to TRBJ2-5; 8 positions agree with TRBD2. Germline CDR1 and CDR2: MNHNY and SVGAGI (reference sequence). The CDR3 has 14 residues. J lost 7 bases, V lost 5 bases, and 9 bases had no gene match. In nucleotides, the CDR3 is TGTGCCAGCAGTATAGCGGGGAAGGAGGTGACCCAGTACTTC. Translating gives CASSIAGKEVTQYF.

The rearrangement uses TRBV2 and TRBJ2-7, with 12 bases matching TRBD2. The germline gives CDR1 SNHLY, CDR2 FYNNEI. V lost 7 bases and J lost 6; bases outside the gene matches: 7. This CDR3 comprises 14 residues. CDR3 coding DNA: TGTGCCAGCAATAGACTAGCGGGAGAAGCCGAGCAGTACTTC. It yields the protein CASNRLAGEAEQYF.

A few counts support this clone. The chain recombines TRBV3-1 (or the pseudogene TRBV3-2) with TRBJ1-5; D call uncertain. Trimming removed 2 bases from V and 6 bases from J, with 14 bases in between. Germline values: CDR1 LGHDT, CDR2 YNNKEL (reference sequence). CDR3 size: 15 residues. In DNA form, the CDR3 reads TGTGCCAGCAGCCAAACCCTCTCTGGCGGTCAGCCCCAGCATTTT. Translating it yields CASSQTLSGGQPQHF.

This clone was recorded once. One end of the junction is discordant with germline, which a read error may explain. The chain has TRBV14 and TRBJ2-2, with D unclear. The CDR3 is 13 amino acids. Germline lookup yields CDR1 SGHDN and CDR2 FVKESK. The CDR3 sequence is CASSQVQAGELFF. CDR3 DNA: TGTGCCAGCAGCCAAGTTCAGGCCGGAGAGCTGTTTTTT.

The CDR3: CASSVGGPSYNEQFF. DNA for the CDR3: TGTGCCAGCAGCGTAGGCGGTCCCTCCTACAATGAGCAGTTCTTC. V gene TRBV9 combines with J gene TRBJ2-1; no reliable D call. V was cut by 0 bases and J by 0 bases, with 7 bases left in between. The CDR3 has 15 residues. Germline V gene data show CDR1 as SGDLS and CDR2 as YYNGEE.

V usage is TRBV7-6 and J usage is TRBJ2-1; 10 positions agree with TRBD2. V dropped 5 bases and J dropped 7; count of bases not matched to a gene: 8. The CDR3 consists of 15 residues. Germline CDR1 SGHVS, CDR2 FNYEAQ. In DNA, the CDR3 is TGTGCCAGCAGCCCTAGCGGGAGTTTCGGAAATGAGCAGTTCTTC. Its protein product is CASSPSGSFGNEQFF.

This clone is medium-sized by share. The sample carries other DNA sequences with the same CDR3. This chain connects TRBV20-1 to TRBJ2-7; D is undetermined. The CDR3 covers 11 residues. CDR1 and CDR2 from the germline V gene are DFQATT and SNEGSKA (reference sequence). Trimming shortened V by 3 bases and J by 3 bases, and 6 bases separated the two germline ends. CDR3 sequence: CSASSLYEQYF. The CDR3 coding sequence is TGCAGTGCTAGCAGTCTCTACGAGCAGTACTTC.

The chain carries TRBV7-8 and TRBJ1-1; D possibly corresponds to TRBD1 (6 bases). Germline lookup yields CDR1 SGHVS and CDR2 FQNEAQ. The CDR3 sequence is 13 residues long. Deletions cut 7 bases from V and 0 bases from J, with 9 bases between. The CDR3 loop reads CASTNRVNTEAFF. The DNA for the CDR3 is TGTGCCAGCACTAACAGGGTGAACACTGAAGCTTTCTTT.

J is TRBJ2-3 and V is TRBV29-1; TRBD1 agrees at 9 bases. The V and J ends lost 4 bases and 1 base, in that order; junction bases with no gene match: 3. The CDR3 runs 14 residues. CDR1 and CDR2 (germline): SQVTM, ANQGSEA. In nucleotides, the CDR3 is TGCAGCGTTGGGACAGGGGTAGGCACAGATACGCAGTATTTT. This encodes CSVGTGVGTDTQYF.

This sequence joins TRBV6-5 and TRBJ1-1, with D maybe TRBD1 (5 bases). Trimming pared 5 bases from V and 1 base from J, leaving 14 bases between. Germline V gene data show CDR1 as MNHEY and CDR2 as SVGAGI. The CDR3 runs to 15 residues. The CDR3 sequence: CASSNQGLRNTEAFF. CDR3 nucleotides: TGTGCCAGCAGTAACCAGGGACTCCGGAACACTGAAGCTTTCTTT.

The V gene is TRBV4-2, the J gene TRBJ2-7; TRBD2 might be the D (6 bases). Per the germline V gene, CDR1 is LGHNA and CDR2 is YNFKEQ. Trimming left V 0 bases short and J 2 bases short, with 20 bases between. The CDR3 spans 18 residues. The CDR3 region has the DNA TGTGCCAGCAGCCAAGAGGTGTTGTGGGCGGGACCTACCTACGAGCAGTACTTC. Its protein is CASSQEVLWAGPTYEQYF.

The DNA of the CDR3 is TGTGCCAGCAGCCTCAGTCGAGGCGAGCAGTACTTC. Protein: CASSLSRGEQYF. The chain employs TRBV3-1 (or the pseudogene TRBV3-2) and TRBJ2-7; D remains unclear. V was clipped by 4 bases and J by 6 bases, with 10 bases between them. Germline V gene sequence: CDR1 LGHDT, CDR2 YNNKEL (reference sequence). The CDR3 has 12 residues.

The V gene is TRBV27, the J gene TRBJ1-5; D unclear. Germline V gives CDR1 MNHEY, CDR2 SMNVEV (reference sequence). The V end lost 1 base, the J end lost 7 bases, and 8 bases lay between the germline ends. The CDR3 sequence is 13 residues long. In DNA form, the CDR3 reads TGTGCCAGCAGTTTATGGCGGCCCCAGCCCCAGCATTTT. As protein: CASSLWRPQPQHF.

The chain recombines TRBV6-1 with TRBJ1-4; D unclear. CDR3 size: 15 residues. V was clipped by 1 base and J by 8 bases, with 14 bases between them. Germline values: CDR1 MNHNS, CDR2 SASEGT. CDR3 coding DNA: TGTGCCAGCAGTGAAGGCATCCAAAGGAGAGAAAAACTGTTTTTT. It encodes CASSEGIQRREKLFF.

The chain has TRBV7-9 and TRBJ2-5, with 7 bases that match TRBD1. This CDR3 region has 15 residues. J lost 4 bases, V lost 2 bases, and 7 bases had no gene match. The V gene's germline CDR1 is SEHNR and CDR2 FQNEAQ (reference sequence). This CDR3 reads CASSLQGVVRETQYF. CDR3 nucleotides: TGTGCCAGCAGCTTACAGGGGGTGGTTCGAGAGACCCAGTACTTC.

This chain connects TRBV5-1 to TRBJ2-1; 10 nucleotides agree with TRBD2. Looked up from germline, CDR1 is SGHRS and CDR2 is YFSETQ. The CDR3 loop spans 16 amino acids. The J segment lost 4 bases and the V segment lost 0 bases, leaving 4 bases of the junction unmatched. This chain's CDR3 is CASSLGASGSYNEQFF. CDR3 sequence (DNA): TGCGCCAGCAGCTTGGGTGCTAGCGGGAGTTACAATGAGCAGTTCTTC.

This chain links TRBV18 with TRBJ2-5, with 12 nucleotides matching TRBD2. With 3 bases clipped from V and 4 bases from J, the junction kept 6 bases outside the gene matches. Germline values: CDR1 KGHSH, CDR2 LQKENI. The CDR3 is 16 residues long. The CDR3 DNA sequence: TGTGCCAGCTCACCGACTAGCGGGAGTATGGGAGAGACCCAGTACTTC. Translation gives CASSPTSGSMGETQYF.